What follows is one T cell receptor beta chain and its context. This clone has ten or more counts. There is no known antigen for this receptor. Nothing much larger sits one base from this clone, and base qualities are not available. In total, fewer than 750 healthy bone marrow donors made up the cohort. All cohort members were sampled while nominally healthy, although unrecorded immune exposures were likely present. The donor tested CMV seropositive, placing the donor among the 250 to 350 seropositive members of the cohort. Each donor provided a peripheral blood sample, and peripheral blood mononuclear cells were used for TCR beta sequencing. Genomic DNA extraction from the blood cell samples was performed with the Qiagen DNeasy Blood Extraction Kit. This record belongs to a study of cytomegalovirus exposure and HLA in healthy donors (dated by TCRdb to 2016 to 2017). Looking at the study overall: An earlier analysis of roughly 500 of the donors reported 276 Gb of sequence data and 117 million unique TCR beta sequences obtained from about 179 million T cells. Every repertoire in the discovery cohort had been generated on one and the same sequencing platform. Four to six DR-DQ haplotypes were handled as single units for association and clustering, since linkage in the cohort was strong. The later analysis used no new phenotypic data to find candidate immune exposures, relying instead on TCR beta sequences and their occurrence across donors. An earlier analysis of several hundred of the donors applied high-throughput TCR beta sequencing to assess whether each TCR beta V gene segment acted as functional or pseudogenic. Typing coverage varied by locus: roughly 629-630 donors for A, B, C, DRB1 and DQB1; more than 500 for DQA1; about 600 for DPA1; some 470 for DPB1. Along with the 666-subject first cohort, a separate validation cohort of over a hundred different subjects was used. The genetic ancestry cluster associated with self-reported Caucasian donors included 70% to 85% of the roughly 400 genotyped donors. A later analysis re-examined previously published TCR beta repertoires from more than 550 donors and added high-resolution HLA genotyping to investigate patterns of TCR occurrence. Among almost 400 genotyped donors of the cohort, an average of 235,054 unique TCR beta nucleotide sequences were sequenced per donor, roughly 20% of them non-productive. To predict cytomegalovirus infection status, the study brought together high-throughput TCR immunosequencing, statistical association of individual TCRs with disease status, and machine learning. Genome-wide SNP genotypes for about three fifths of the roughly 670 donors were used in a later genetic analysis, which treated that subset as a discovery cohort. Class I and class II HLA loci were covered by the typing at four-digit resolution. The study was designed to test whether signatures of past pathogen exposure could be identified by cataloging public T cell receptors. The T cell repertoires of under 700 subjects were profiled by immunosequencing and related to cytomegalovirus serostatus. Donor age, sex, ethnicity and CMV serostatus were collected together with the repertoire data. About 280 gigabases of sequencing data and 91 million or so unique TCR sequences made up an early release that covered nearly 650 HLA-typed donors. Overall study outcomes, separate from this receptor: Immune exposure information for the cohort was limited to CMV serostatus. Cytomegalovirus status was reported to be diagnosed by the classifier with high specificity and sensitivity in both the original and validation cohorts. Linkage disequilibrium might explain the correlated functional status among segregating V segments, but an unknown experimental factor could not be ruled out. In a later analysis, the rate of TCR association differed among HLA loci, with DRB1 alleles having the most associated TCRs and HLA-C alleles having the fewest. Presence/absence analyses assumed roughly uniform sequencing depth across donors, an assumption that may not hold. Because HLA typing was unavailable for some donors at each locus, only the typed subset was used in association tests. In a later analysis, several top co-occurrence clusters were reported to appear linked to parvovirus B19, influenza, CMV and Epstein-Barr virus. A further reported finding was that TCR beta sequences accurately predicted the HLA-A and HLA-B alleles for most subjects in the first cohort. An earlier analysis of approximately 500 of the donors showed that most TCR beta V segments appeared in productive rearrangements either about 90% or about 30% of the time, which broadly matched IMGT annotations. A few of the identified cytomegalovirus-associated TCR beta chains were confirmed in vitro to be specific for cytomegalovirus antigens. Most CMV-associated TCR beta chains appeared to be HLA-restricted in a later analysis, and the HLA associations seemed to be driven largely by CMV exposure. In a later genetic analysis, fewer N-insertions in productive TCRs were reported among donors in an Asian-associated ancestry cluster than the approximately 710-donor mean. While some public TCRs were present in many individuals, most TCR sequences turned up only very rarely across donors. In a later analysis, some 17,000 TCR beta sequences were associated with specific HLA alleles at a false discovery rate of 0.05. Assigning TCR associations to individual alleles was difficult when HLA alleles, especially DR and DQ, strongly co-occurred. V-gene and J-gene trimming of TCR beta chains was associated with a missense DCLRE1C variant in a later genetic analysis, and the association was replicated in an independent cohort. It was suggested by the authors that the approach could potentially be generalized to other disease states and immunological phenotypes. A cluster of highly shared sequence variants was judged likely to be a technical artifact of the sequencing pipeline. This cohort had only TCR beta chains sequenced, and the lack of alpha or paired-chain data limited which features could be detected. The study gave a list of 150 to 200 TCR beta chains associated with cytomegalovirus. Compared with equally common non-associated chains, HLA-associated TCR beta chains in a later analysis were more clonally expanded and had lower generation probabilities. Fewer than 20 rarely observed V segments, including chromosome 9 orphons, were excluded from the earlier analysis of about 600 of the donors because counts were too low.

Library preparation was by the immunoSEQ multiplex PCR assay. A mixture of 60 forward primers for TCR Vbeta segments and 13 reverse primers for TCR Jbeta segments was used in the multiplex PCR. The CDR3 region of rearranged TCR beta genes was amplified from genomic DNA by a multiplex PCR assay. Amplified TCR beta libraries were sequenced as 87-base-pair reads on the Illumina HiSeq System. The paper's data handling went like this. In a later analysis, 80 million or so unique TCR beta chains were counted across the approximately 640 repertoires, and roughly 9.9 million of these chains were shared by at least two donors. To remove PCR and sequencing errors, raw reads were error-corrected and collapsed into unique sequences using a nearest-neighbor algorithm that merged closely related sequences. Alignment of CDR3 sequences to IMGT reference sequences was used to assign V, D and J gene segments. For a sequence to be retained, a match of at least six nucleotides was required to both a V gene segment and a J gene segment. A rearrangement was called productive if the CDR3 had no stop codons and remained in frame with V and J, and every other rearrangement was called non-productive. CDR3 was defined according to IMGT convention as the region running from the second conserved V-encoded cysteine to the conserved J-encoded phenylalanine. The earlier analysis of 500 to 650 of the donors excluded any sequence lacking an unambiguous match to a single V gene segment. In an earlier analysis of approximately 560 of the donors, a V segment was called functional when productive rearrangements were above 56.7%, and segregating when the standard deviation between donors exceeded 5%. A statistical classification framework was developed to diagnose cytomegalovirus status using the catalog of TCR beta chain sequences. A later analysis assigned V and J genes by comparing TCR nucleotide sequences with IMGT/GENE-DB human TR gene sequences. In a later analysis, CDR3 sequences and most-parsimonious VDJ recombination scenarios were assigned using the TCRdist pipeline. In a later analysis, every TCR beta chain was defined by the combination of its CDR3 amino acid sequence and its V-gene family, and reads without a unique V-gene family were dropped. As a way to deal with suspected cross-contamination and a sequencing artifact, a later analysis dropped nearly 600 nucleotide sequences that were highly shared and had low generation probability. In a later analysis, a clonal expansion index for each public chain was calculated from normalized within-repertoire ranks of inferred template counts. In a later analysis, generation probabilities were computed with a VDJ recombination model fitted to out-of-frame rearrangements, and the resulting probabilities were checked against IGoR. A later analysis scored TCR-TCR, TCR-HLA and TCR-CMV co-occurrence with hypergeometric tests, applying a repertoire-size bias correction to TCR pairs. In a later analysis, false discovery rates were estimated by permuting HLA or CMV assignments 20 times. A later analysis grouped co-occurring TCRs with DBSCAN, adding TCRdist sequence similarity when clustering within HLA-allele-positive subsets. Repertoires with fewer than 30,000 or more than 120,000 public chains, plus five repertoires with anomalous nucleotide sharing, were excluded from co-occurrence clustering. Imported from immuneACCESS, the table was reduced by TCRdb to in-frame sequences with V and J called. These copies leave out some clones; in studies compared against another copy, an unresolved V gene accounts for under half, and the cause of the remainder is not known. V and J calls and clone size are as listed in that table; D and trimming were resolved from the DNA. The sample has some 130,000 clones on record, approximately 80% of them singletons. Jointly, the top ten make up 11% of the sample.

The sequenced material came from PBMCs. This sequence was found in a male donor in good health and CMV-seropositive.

The DNA sequence is given as TGTGCCAGCAGCTACCTGGCGGGAGGGCCGAGGACAGATACGCAGTATTTT. This encodes CASSYLAGGPRTDTQYF. Recombination linked TRBV11-2 to TRBJ2-3, and TRBD2 aligns with 9 junction nucleotides. Counted from cysteine to phenylalanine, this CDR3 has 17 amino acids. Just the 51-base CDR3 DNA is kept, in frame starting at base 1. Clipping removes 4 bases from V and 3 bases from J, with 11 as the unmatched junction base count. CDR1 and CDR2, per the germline V gene, are SGHAT and FQNNGV. Where the CDR3 stops, the reference TRBV11-2 and TRBJ2-3 genes take over; the full variable domain is EAGVAQSPRYKIIEKRQSVAFWCNPISGHATLYWYQQILGQGPKLLIQFQNNGVVDDSQLPKDRFSAERLKGVDSTLKIQPAKLEDSAVYLCASSYLAGGPRTDTQYFGPGTRLTVL.